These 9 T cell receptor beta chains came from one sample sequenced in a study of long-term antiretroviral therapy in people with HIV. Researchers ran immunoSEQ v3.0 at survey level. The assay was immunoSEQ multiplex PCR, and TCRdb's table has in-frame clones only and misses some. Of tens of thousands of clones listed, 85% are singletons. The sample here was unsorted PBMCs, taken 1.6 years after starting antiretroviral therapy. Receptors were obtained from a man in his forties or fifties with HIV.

As DNA, the CDR3 is TGTGCCAGCAGCTGGGGGACTCTATCCTACGAGCAGTACTTC. This translates into CASSWGTLSYEQYF. This chain links TRBV5-5 with TRBJ2-7; TRBD2 is a possible D gene (6 bases). The CDR3 has 14 amino acids. Germline CDR1 reads SGHKS; CDR2 reads YYEKEE (reference sequence). V lost 3 bases and J 1 base, leaving 11 bases between the germline ends.

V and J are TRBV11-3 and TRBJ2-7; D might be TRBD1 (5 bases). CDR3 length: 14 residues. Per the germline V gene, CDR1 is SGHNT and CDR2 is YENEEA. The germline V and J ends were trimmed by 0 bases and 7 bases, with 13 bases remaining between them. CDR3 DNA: TGTGCCAGCAGCTTAGAGAGGCAGGGATGGGAGCAGTACTTC. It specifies CASSLERQGWEQYF. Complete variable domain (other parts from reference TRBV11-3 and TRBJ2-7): EAGVVQSPRYKIIEKKQPVAFWCNPISGHNTLYWYLQNLGQGPELLIRYENEEAVDDSQLPKDRFSAERLKGVDSTLKIQPAELGDSAVYLCASSLERQGWEQYFGPGTRLTVT.

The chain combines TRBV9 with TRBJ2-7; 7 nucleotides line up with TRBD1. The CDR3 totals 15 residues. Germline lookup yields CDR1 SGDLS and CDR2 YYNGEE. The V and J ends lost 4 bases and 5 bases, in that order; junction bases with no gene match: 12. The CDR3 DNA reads TGTGCCAGCAGCCTAGAGGGACAGTCTTCCGACGAGCAGTACTTC. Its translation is CASSLEGQSSDEQYF.

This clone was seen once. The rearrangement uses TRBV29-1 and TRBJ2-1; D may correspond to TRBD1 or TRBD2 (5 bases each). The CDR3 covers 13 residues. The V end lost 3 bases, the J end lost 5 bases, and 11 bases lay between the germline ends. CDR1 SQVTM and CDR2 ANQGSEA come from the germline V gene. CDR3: CSVEEVGDNEQFF. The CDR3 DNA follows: TGCAGCGTTGAGGAAGTGGGGGACAATGAGCAGTTCTTC.

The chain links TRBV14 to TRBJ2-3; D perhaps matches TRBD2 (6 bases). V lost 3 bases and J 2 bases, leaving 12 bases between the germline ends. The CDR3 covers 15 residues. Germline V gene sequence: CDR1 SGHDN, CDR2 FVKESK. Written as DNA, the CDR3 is TGTGCCAGCAGCCAGATCGGGGGACTCACAGATACGCAGTATTTT. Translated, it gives CASSQIGGLTDTQYF.

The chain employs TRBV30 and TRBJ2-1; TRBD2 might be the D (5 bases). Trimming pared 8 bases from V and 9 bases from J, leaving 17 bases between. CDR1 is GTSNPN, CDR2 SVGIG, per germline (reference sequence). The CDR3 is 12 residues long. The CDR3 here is CAGRRPRGEQFF. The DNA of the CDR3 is TGTGCCGGAAGACGCCCTCGGGGTGAGCAGTTCTTC.

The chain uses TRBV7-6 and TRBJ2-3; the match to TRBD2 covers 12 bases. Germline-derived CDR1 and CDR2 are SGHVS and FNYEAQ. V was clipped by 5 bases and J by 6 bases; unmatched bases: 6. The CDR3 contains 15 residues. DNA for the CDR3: TGTGCCAGCAGCCTGATCCTAGCGGGGGGGGATACGCAGTATTTT. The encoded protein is CASSLILAGGDTQYF.

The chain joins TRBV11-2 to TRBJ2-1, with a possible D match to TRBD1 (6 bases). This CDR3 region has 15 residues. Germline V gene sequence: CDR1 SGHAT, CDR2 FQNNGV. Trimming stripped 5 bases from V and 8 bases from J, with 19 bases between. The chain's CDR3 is CASSLGISEGDEQFF. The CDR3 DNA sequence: TGTGCCAGCAGCCTTGGGATCTCCGAGGGGGATGAGCAGTTCTTC.

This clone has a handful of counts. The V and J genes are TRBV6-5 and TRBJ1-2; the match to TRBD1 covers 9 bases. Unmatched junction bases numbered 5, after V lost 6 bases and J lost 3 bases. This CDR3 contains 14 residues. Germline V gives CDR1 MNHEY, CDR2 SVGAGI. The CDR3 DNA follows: TGTGCCAGCAGGGGGACAGGGAGGGACTATGGCTACACCTTC. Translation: CASRGTGRDYGYTF.